The clone carrying this T cell receptor (beta chain) was recorded at least ten times. The V gene lost 3 bases and the J gene lost 6 bases, with 3 bases spanning the gap. Germline loops: CDR1 LGHDT, CDR2 YNNKEL (reference sequence). This CDR3 spans 12 amino acids. This specimen comes from a study of early T cells in non-severe SARS-CoV-2 infection. Study-level information: From unsorted whole blood, bulk RNA was sequenced, and the chains remained unpaired.

Attachment of unique molecular identifiers to individual cDNA molecules was performed. TCRdb independently ran MiXCR on the 5' RACE reads; one entry per CDR3 protein. The sample shows 25,000 to 35,000 distinct CDR3 sequences, around 4% of them seen only once. This chain joins TRBV3-1 and TRBJ1-6; D unresolved. Material for sequencing was whole blood. The TCR sequence derives from an adult who was a healthcare worker with PCR-confirmed SARS-CoV-2 infection or an uninfected control (not recorded which). CDR3 DNA sequence: TGTGCCAGCAGCCATACTAATTCACCCCTCCACTTT. Translating gives CASSHTNSPLHF.